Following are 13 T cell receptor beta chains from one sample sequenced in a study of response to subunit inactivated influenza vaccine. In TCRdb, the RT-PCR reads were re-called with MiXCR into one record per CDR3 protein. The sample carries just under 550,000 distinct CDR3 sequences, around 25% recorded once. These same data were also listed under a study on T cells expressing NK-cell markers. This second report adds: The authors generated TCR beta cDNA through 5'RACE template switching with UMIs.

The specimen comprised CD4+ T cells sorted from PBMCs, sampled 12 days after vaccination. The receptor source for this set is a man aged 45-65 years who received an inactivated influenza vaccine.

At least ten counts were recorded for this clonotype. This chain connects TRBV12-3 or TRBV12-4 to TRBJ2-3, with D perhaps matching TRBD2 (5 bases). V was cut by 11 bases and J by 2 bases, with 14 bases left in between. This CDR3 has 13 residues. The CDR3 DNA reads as TGTGCCTCCACTTGGCGGGTCACAGATACGCAGTATTTT. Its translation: CASTWRVTDTQYF.

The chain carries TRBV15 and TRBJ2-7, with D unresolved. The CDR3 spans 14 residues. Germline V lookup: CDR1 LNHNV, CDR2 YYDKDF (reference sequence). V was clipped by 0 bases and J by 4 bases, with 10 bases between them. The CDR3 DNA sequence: TGTGCCACCAGCAGAGATAATCCAGGTTACGAGCAGTACTTC. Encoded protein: CATSRDNPGYEQYF.

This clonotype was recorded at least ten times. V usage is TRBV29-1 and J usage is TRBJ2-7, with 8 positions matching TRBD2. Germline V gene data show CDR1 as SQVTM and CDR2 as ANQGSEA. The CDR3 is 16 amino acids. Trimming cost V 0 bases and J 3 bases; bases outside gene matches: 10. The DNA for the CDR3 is TGCAGCGTTGAAGATCTTCGCAGCGGGGGCCACTACGAGCAGTACTTC. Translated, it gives CSVEDLRSGGHYEQYF.

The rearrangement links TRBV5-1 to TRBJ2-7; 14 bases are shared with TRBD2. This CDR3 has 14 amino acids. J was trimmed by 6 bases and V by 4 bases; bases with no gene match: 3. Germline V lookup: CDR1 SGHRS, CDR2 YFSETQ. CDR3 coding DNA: TGCGCCAGCAGCGAGGGACTAGCGGGAGCCGAGCAGTACTTC. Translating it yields CASSEGLAGAEQYF.

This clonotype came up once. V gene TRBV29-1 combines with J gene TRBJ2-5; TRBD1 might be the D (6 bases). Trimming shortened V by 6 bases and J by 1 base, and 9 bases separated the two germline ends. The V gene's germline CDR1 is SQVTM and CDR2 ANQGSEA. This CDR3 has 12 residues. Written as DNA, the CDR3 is TGCAGCGTCGGGACATTCCAAGAGACCCAGTACTTC. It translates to CSVGTFQETQYF.

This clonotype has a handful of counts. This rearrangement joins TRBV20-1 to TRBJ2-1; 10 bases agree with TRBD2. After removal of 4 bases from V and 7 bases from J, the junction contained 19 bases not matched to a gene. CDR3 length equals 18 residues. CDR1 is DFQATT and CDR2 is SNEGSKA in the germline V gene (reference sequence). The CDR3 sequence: CSATSVWGSGRGGNEQFF. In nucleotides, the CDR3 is TGCAGTGCTACCTCCGTATGGGGAAGCGGGAGGGGCGGGAATGAGCAGTTCTTC.

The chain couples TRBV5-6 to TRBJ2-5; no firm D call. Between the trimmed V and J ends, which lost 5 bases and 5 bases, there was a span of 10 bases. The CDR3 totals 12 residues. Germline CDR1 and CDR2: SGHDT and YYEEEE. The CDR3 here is CASSTLRETQYF. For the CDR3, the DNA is TGTGCCAGCAGTACGCTCCGGGAGACCCAGTACTTC.

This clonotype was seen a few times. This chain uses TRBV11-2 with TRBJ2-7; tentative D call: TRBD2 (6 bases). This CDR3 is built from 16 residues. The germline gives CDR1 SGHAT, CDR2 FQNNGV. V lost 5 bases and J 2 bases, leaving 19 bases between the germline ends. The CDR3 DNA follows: TGTGCCAGCAGCCCTAGGGGTAGCGGAAATACCTACGAGCAGTACTTC. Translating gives CASSPRGSGNTYEQYF.

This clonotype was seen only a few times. The chain's CDR3 is CASAPHGAGTDTQYF. In DNA, the CDR3 is TGTGCCAGCGCCCCGCACGGGGCGGGCACAGATACGCAGTATTTT. The V and J genes are TRBV6-2 or TRBV6-3 and TRBJ2-3; either TRBD1 or TRBD2 may fit D (5 bases each). This CDR3 spans 15 amino acids. Germline assignment: CDR1 MNHEY and CDR2 SVGEGT. The V end was cut by 8 bases, the J end by 1 base, with 16 bases between.

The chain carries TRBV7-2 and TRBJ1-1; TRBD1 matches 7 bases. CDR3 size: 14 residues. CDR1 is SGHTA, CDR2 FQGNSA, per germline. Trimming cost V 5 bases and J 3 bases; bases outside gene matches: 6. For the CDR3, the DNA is TGTGCCAGCAGCCCACGACAGGGTCACACTGAAGCTTTCTTT. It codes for CASSPRQGHTEAFF.

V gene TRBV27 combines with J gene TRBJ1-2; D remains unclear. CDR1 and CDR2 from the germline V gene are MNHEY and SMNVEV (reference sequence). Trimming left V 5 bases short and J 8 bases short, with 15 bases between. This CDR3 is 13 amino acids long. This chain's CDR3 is CASSPWAAGGYTF. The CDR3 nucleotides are TGTGCCAGCAGTCCCTGGGCGGCGGGCGGCTACACCTTC.

The CDR3 bases are TGTGCCAGCAGCTGGAGACTAGCGGGAGCCCAAGAGACCCAGTACTTC. Translation: CASSWRLAGAQETQYF. The rearrangement joins TRBV11-2 to TRBJ2-5, with 12 nucleotides matching TRBD2. The CDR3 loop spans 16 amino acids. The ends lost 4 bases at V and 1 base at J; junction bases unmatched: 4. CDR1 is SGHAT and CDR2 is FQNNGV in the germline V gene.

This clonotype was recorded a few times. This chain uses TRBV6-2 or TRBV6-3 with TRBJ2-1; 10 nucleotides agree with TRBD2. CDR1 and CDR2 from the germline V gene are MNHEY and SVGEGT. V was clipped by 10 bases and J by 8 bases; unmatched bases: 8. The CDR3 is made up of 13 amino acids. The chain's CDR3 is CATRASGSYEQFF. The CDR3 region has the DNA TGTGCCACGCGGGCTAGCGGGAGCTATGAGCAGTTCTTC.